This TCR beta chain stems from a study of blood T cells in healthy people across ages. V was clipped by 0 bases and J by 3 bases; unmatched bases: 3. This CDR3 has 14 amino acids. The V gene's germline CDR1 is SGHRS and CDR2 YFSETQ. Combining a sample-barcoded 5' primer with a J-beta primer mix, a second PCR ran for 7 to 11 cycles. TCRdb reanalysed the 5' RACE reads using MiXCR and keeps one entry per CDR3 protein. Among about 800,000 distinct CDR3 sequences, 20% to 25% were seen once, and the ten largest hold more than 3%. These same data were also listed under a study on T cells of mothers and their children.

The receptor was derived from a boy younger than 18 in good health. Sequencing was done on a sample of blood. This chain uses TRBV5-1 with TRBJ2-7; 7 bases match TRBD1. CDR3 region: CASSLESGGYEQYF. Here the CDR3 DNA reads TGCGCCAGCAGCTTGGAATCAGGGGGCTACGAGCAGTACTTC.